Below, one TCR beta chain is given with its context. The source of the sample is a study of blood T cell repertoires in COVID-19. The protocol was immunoSEQ multiplex PCR, while the TCRdb copy is restricted to in-frame clones and leaves out a portion. The sample consists of some 320,000 clones, about nine tenths of them appearing once. Trimming at V came to 5 bases and at J to 6 bases, leaving 10 bases not matched to a gene. CDR3 length: 16 amino acids. The germline V gene has CDR1 LNHDA and CDR2 SQIVND (reference sequence). The clonotype comes from a man in his 60s who had recovered from COVID-19. The rearrangement links TRBV19 to TRBJ2-3, with 11 bases that match TRBD2. Sequencing input: PBMCs or T cells enriched from blood (not recorded which). CDR3 protein: CASSVPGLAVPDTQYF. The DNA of the CDR3 is TGTGCCAGTAGTGTGCCGGGACTAGCGGTTCCGGATACGCAGTATTTT.